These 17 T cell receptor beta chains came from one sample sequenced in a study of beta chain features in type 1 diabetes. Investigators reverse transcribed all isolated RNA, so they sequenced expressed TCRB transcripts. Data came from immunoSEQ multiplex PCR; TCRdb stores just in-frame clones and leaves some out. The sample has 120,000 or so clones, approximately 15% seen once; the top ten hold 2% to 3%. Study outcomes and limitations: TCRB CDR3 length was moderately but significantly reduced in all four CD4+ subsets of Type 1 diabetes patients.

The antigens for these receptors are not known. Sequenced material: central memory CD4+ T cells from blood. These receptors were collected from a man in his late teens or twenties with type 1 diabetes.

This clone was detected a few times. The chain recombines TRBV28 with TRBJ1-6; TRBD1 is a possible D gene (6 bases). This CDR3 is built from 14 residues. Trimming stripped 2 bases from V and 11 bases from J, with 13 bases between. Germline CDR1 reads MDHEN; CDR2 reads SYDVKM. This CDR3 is CASSLAGEGAPLHF. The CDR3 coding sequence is TGTGCCAGCAGTTTAGCAGGGGAAGGGGCACCCCTCCACTTT.

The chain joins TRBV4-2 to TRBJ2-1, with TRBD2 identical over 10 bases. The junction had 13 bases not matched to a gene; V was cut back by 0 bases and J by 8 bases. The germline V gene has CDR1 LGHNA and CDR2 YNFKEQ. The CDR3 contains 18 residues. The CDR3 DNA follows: TGTGCCAGCAGCCAAGATCTGGGGAGCGGGAGGGCCTTATATGAGCAGTTCTTC. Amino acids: CASSQDLGSGRALYEQFF.

The CDR3 reads CASSQAPGRMQETQYF. The DNA for the CDR3 is TGCGCCAGCAGCCAAGCTCCGGGACGGATGCAAGAGACCCAGTACTTC. J is TRBJ2-5 and V is TRBV4-1; either TRBD1 or TRBD2 may supply D (5 bases each). This CDR3 is 16 amino acids long. CDR1 MGHRA and CDR2 YSYEKL come from the germline V gene. Trimming removed 1 base from V and 2 bases from J, with 14 bases in between.

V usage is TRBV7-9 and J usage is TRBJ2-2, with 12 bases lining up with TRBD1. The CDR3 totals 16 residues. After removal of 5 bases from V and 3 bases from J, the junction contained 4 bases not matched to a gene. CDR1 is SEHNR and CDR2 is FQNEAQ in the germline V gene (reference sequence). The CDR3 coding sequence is TGTGCCAGCAGCCTGGGGACAGGGGGCGACACCGGGGAGCTGTTTTTT. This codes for CASSLGTGGDTGELFF.

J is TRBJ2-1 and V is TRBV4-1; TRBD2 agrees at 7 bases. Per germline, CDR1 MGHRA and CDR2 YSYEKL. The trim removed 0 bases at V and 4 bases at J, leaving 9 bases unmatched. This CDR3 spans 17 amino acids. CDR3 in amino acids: CASSQEGLAVLYNEQFF. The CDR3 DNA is TGCGCCAGCAGCCAAGAGGGGCTAGCGGTGCTTTACAATGAGCAGTTCTTC.

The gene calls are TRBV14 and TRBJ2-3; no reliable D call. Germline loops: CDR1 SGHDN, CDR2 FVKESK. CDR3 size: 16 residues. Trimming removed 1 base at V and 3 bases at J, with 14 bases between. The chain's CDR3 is CASSQGLVVGTDTQYF. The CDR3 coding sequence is TGTGCCAGCAGCCAAGGGTTGGTAGTCGGGACAGATACGCAGTATTTT.

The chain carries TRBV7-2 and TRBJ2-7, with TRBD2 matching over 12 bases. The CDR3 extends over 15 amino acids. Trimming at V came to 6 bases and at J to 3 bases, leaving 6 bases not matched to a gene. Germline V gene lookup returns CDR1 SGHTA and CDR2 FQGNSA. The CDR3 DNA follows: TGTGCCAGCAGATACGCTAGCGGGGGGGACTACGAGCAGTACTTC. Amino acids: CASRYASGGDYEQYF. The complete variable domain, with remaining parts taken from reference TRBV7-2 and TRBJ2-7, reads GAGVSQSPSNKVTEKGKDVELRCDPISGHTALYWYRQSLGQGLEFLIYFQGNSAPDKSGLPSDRFSAERTGGSVSTLTIQRTQQEDSAVYLCASRYASGGDYEQYFGPGTRLTVT.

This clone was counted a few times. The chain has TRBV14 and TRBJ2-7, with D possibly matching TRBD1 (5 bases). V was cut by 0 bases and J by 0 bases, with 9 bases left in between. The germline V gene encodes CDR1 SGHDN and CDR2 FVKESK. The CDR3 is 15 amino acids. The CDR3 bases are TGTGCCAGCAGCCAAGACAGGGCTGCCTCCTACGAGCAGTACTTC. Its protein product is CASSQDRAASYEQYF. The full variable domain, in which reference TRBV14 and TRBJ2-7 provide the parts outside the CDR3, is EAGVTQFPSHSVIEKGQTVTLRCDPISGHDNLYWYRRVMGKEIKFLLHFVKESKQDESGMPNNRFLAERTGGTYSTLKVQPAELEDSGVYFCASSQDRAASYEQYFGPGTRLTVT.

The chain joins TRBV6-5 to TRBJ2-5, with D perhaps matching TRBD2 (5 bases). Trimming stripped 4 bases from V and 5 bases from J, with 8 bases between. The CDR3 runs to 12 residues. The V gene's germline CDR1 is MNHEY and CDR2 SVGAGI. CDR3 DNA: TGTGCCAGCAGTTCGGGGTTGGAGACCCAGTACTTC. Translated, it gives CASSSGLETQYF.

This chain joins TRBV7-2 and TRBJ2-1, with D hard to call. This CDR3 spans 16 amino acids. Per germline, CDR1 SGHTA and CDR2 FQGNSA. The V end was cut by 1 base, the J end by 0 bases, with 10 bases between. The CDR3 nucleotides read TGTGCCAGCAGCTTAGTCCCGGGTACCTCCTACAATGAGCAGTTCTTC. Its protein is CASSLVPGTSYNEQFF. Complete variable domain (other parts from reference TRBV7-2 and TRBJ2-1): GAGVSQSPSNKVTEKGKDVELRCDPISGHTALYWYRQSLGQGLEFLIYFQGNSAPDKSGLPSDRFSAERTGGSVSTLTIQRTQQEDSAVYLCASSLVPGTSYNEQFFGPGTRLTVL.

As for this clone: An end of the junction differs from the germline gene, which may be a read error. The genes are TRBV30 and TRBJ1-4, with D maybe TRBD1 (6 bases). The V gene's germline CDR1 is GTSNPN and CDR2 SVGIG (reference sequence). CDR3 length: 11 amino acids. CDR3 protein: CAWSKRGERQF. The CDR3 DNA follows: TGTGCCTGGAGTAAGAGGGGGGAGCGGCAATTT.

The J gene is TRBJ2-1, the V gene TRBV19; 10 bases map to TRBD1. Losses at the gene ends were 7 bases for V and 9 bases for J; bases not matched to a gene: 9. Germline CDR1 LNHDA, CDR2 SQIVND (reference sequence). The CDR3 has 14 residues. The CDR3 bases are TGTGCCAGTACCGATGGACAGGGGGTCAGTGAGCAGTTCTTC. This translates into CASTDGQGVSEQFF.

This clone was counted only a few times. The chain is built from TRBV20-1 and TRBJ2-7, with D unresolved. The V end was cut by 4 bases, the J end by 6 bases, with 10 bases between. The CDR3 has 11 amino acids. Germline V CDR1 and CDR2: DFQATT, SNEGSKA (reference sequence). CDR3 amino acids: CSAISPGEQYF. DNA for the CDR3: TGCAGTGCTATATCCCCCGGCGAGCAGTACTTC.

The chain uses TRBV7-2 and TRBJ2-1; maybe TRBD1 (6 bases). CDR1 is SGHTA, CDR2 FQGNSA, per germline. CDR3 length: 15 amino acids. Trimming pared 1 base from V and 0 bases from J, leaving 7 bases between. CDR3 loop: CASSLVQGSYNEQFF. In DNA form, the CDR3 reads TGTGCCAGCAGCTTAGTACAGGGCTCCTACAATGAGCAGTTCTTC.

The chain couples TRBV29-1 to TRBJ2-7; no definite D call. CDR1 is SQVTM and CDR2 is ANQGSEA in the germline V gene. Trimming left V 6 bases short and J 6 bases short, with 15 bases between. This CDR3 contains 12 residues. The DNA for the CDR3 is TGCAGCGTAGGGAATCCGTCGGGCGAGCAGTACTTC. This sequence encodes CSVGNPSGEQYF.

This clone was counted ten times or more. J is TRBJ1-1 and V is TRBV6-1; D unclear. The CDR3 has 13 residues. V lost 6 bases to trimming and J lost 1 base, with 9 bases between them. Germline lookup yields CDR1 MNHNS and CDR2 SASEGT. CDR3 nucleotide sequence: TGTGCCAGCAGAATATCAGGGAACACTGAAGCTTTCTTT. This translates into CASRISGNTEAFF.

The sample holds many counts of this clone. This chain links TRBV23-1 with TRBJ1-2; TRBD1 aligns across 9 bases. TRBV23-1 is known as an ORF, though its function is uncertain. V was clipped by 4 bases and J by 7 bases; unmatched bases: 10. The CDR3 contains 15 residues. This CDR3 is CASSLLDRGGFGYTF. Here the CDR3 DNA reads TGCGCCAGCAGTCTTCTGGACAGGGGTGGATTTGGCTACACCTTC.